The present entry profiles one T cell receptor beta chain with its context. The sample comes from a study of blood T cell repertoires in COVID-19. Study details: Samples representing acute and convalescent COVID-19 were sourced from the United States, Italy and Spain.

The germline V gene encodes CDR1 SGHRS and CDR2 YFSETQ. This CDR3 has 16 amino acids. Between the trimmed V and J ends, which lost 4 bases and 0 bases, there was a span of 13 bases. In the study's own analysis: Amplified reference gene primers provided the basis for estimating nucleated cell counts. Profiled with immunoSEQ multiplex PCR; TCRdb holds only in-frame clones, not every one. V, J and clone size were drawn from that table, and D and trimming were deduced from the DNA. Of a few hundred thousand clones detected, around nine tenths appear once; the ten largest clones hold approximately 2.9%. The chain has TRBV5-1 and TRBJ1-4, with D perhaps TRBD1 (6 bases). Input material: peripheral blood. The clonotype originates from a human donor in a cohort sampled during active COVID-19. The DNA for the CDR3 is TGCGCCAGCAGCAAGACAGGAGGTGCAACTAATGAAAAACTGTTTTTT. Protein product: CASSKTGGATNEKLFF.